The rows below give T cell receptor beta chains drawn from one sample of a study of T cell responses to AZD1222 COVID-19 vaccine. Profiled with immunoSEQ multiplex PCR; TCRdb holds only in-frame clones, not every one. This table holds roughly 49,000 clones, approximately 79% found once. Sequencing used peripheral blood, obtained on day 0 of MenACWY control vaccination. These receptors were taken from an adult in good health. Each CDR3 is given with its conserved first and last residue. D genes are given only for firm matches. Clone size is not always given. Where it is, it says once, few, many or a class for expanded clones.

- | - | TRBJ2-1 | 17 | TRBV2 | CASSEDPPGTDYNEQFF | TGTGCCAGCAGTGAAGACCCACCAGGGACGGATTACAATGAGCAGTTCTTC
- | once | TRBJ1-2 | 14 | TRBV3-1/TRBV3-2 | CASRPGQFVEGYTF | TGTGCCAGCAGACCGGGCCAGTTTGTAGAGGGCTACACCTTC
- | - | TRBJ1-5 | 13 | TRBV2 | CASSAGSNQPQHF | TGTGCCAGCAGTGCGGGGAGCAATCAGCCCCAGCATTTT
TRBD1 | - | TRBJ1-5 | 15 | TRBV2 | CASRASGTGGQPQHF | TGTGCCAGCAGAGCTTCCGGGACAGGGGGTCAGCCCCAGCATTTT
- | once | TRBJ1-5 | 14 | TRBV28 | CASSKPWGHQPQHF | TGTGCCAGCAGTAAGCCTTGGGGTCATCAGCCCCAGCATTTT
TRBD1 | - | TRBJ1-5 | 13 | TRBV19 | CASGDRGNQPQHF | TGTGCCAGTGGGGACAGGGGAAATCAGCCCCAGCATTTT
- | - | TRBJ1-1 | 15 | TRBV29-1 | CSVGGRSIMNTEAFF | TGCAGCGTTGGGGGTCGGAGCATCATGAACACTGAAGCTTTCTTT
- | - | TRBJ1-2 | 14 | TRBV6-2/TRBV6-3 | CASSYSNSVYGYTF | TGTGCCAGCAGTTACTCGAACAGCGTCTATGGCTACACCTTC
- | - | TRBJ2-6 | 15 | TRBV30 | CAWSIGGSGANVLTF | TGTGCCTGGAGTATAGGGGGCTCTGGGGCCAACGTCCTGACTTTC
TRBD1 | - | TRBJ2-5 | 14 | TRBV6-1 | CASSEGTGWETQYF | TGTGCCAGCAGTGAAGGGACAGGGTGGGAGACCCAGTACTTC
TRBD2 | - | TRBJ2-3 | 18 | TRBV28 | CASSSGLAGPTEMDTQYF | TGTGCCAGCAGTTCAGGACTAGCGGGACCGACGGAGATGGATACGCAGTATTTT